This entry describes one T cell receptor beta chain. The table lists this clonotype with many counts. No antigen is known for it. No much larger clonotype is one base removed from it; base qualities were not supplied. This entry belongs to a study of glioma-infiltrating T cells (dated by TCRdb to the mid-2010s). For the wider study: Glioma tissue, non-neoplastic brain tissue and matched peripheral blood mononuclear cells were used as sources from which TCR alpha- and beta-chain repertoires were sequenced. To gauge divergence between tissue and blood T-cell populations, every tissue-infiltrating repertoire was compared against the peripheral blood repertoire from the same patient. Three low-grade glioma patients, fewer than 10 primary glioblastoma patients, and three non-glioma patients who contributed non-neoplastic brain tissue made up the paired cohort. What the research found in general, with its limitations: Only a very small number of CDR3 sequences turned up in both tissue and blood, a result put down to high CDR3 diversity combined with limited sampling. VJ-independent divergence between tissue and blood was below expectation in non-neoplastic patients but above expectation in all gliomas, especially low-grade gliomas. Group comparisons rested on small numbers: three non-neoplastic, three low-grade glioma and 7 or 8 glioblastoma patients.

TCR alpha and beta CDR3 regions were amplified with the iRepertoire nested amplicon-rescue multiplex PCR (arm-PCR) platform from RNA. One-step reverse transcription and amplification used roughly 100-400 ng of tissue mRNA or PBMC total RNA as input. Following bead purification, Illumina adapters were added by a secondary multiplex PCR, and the libraries were gel-purified between 200 and 400 bp. Internal 6-nucleotide barcodes were carried by the libraries and were used for demultiplexing. Sequencing of libraries was performed on an Illumina MiSeq with 2x220 or 2x250 nucleotide paired-end reads. In the original analysis: Paired reads were merged using FLASH 1.2.11 and were aligned to the GRCh37 human genome using BWA-MEM, after which TRA and TRB reads were extracted. An IMGT-derived reference of cassette sequences and CDR3 motifs, with pseudogenes included, was used for V and J assignment. Three-frame translation of reads was performed, and productive CDR3s were defined as those with a C...FGXG motif and no stop codons. Clonotypes were defined as unique combinations of V-J cassette pair and CDR3 amino acid sequence. Hamming distance filtering was applied to reads, with thresholds set by the sequence error rate of each sample in mapped regions. Using fastp trimming at Q25 and MiXCR clonotype assembly, TCRdb reanalyzed the public sequencing data and kept in-frame beta chains. Each record represents a unique CDR3 protein, reported with the most common genes and DNA among its rows. The V and J calls follow TCRdb's processing rather than the paper's. The sample profile shows about 190,000 distinct CDR3 sequences; 32% of them were found once. Together, the top ten hold 20% to 25% of the sample.

In the germline V gene, CDR1 corresponds to MNHEY and CDR2 to SVGEGT. Including the terminal cysteine and phenylalanine, the CDR3 comprises 18 residues. Here the CDR3 DNA is all that survives: 54 bases in frame from base 1. Cut back by 2 bases and 1 base, the V and J ends lie 20 bases apart. The TCR comes from a human donor with low-grade glioma or glioblastoma, undergoing nonglioma brain surgery, or in good health (not recorded which). The sequenced sample was glioma tissue, nonneoplastic brain tissue, or PBMCs (not recorded which). The rearrangement combines TRBV6-2 or TRBV6-3 with TRBJ1-1; the D gene lacks a confident call. The DNA sequence is given as TGTGCCAGCAGTTACAGAGGGATCTTAACCCCGGGGAACACTGAAGCTTTCTTT. Translated, this gives CASSYRGILTPGNTEAFF.